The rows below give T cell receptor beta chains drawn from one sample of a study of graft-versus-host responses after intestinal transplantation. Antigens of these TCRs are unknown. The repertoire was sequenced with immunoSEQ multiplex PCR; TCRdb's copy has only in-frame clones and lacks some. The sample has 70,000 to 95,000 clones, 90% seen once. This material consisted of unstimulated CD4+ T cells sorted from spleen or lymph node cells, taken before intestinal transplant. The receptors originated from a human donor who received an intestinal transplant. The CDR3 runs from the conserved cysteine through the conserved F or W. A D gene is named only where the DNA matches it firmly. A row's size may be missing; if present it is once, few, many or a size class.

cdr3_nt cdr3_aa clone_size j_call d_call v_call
TGTGCCAGCAGCCGAGAGTTTACCGGGGAGCTGTTTTTT CASSREFTGELFF . TRBJ2-2 . TRBV6-6
TGTGCCAGCAGCTCCGGACAGGGGAGGACCGGGGAGCTGTTTTTT CASSSGQGRTGELFF . TRBJ2-2 TRBD1 TRBV11-1
TGTGCCAGCTCACCCCGGAAGACAGGGGAGAACTCACCCCTCCACTTT CASSPRKTGENSPLHF . TRBJ1-6 TRBD1 TRBV18
TGTGCCAGCAGCCCCCAGGGGCCAAGAGGAGGAAACACCATATATTTT CASSPQGPRGGNTIYF . TRBJ1-3 . TRBV7-8
TGTGCCACCGGGGGAGGGTCCCAATCCCACTATGGCTACACCTTC CATGGGSQSHYGYTF . TRBJ1-2 . TRBV10-3
TGTGCCAGCAGTGCTGACAGGGTCTACGAGCAGTACTTC CASSADRVYEQYF . TRBJ2-7 TRBD1 TRBV2
TGTGCCAGCAGCCGGTTCGGCAATCAGCCCCAGCATTTT CASSRFGNQPQHF . TRBJ1-5 . TRBV2
TGCGCCAGCAGCCAACCTGACAGGGGGAACACTGAAGCTTTCTTT CASSQPDRGNTEAFF . TRBJ1-1 TRBD1 TRBV4-1
TGCGCCAGCAGCCAAGGGGCAGGGATATTCGACACTGAAGCTTTCTTT CASSQGAGIFDTEAFF . TRBJ1-1 . TRBV4-1
TGTGCCAGCAGCTTAGGGGGCCAACCCCAGCATTTT CASSLGGQPQHF . TRBJ1-5 . TRBV7-9
TGTGCCAGCGGAAGGACAGAGATTAATTCACCCCTCCACTTT CASGRTEINSPLHF few TRBJ1-6 . TRBV6-1
TGCGCCAGCAGCTTGGCCAGGGGACTGAACACTGAAGCTTTCTTT CASSLARGLNTEAFF few TRBJ1-1 . TRBV5-1
TGTGCCAGCAGCCCCGGGAACACCGGGGAGCTGTTTTTT CASSPGNTGELFF . TRBJ2-2 . TRBV9
TGCGCCAGCAGCACTCGGTCAGGGCAGACCCAGTACTTC CASSTRSGQTQYF . TRBJ2-5 . TRBV5-1
TGCGCCAGCTCGGGGACAGGGGGCTACGGCTACACCTTC CASSGTGGYGYTF . TRBJ1-2 TRBD1 TRBV5-1
TGTGCCAGCAGCCAAAGGGCAGGGGGTTTGAACACTGAAGCTTTCTTT CASSQRAGGLNTEAFF . TRBJ1-1 TRBD1 TRBV16
TGTGCCAGCAGCGTCGACCGGAGCTCCTACAATGAGCAGTTCTTC CASSVDRSSYNEQFF once TRBJ2-1 . TRBV6-5
TGCAGCGTTAGGGGCGGGGGGGCAGTTGAGACCCAGTACTTC CSVRGGGAVETQYF . TRBJ2-5 TRBD2 TRBV29-1
TGCGCCAGCAGTGTACGGAGGGGAGAAAAACTGTTTTTT CASSVRRGEKLFF . TRBJ1-4 . TRBV10-1
TGTGCCACCAGCAGAGATATGGGGCAGGGCAATCAGCCCCAGCATTTT CATSRDMGQGNQPQHF . TRBJ1-5 . TRBV15
TGTGCCAGCAGCTTGGCAGGGCATAATTCACCCCTCCACTTT CASSLAGHNSPLHF . TRBJ1-6 . TRBV7-8
TGTGCCAGCAGTCACCTCCAGGGTGGGGATGGCTACACCTTC CASSHLQGGDGYTF . TRBJ1-2 . TRBV25-1
TGTGCCAGCAGCTGGACAGGGCAAGGAAACACCATATATTTT CASSWTGQGNTIYF . TRBJ1-3 TRBD1 TRBV6-1
TGTGCCACCAGCAGAACCACTTCGACAGGGGGACCGGGTGGCTACACCTTC CATSRTTSTGGPGGYTF . TRBJ1-2 TRBD1 TRBV15
TGCGCCAGCAGCTTTCCCGGACAGAACACCGGGGAGCTGTTTTTT CASSFPGQNTGELFF . TRBJ2-2 . TRBV5-1
TGCGCCAGCAGCGCTCCGGGACAGGGACAATACAATGAGCAGTTCTTC CASSAPGQGQYNEQFF . TRBJ2-1 TRBD1 TRBV5-1
TGTGCCAGCAGCTTATGGGCGCGCAGGGTGGATAATTCACCCCTCCACTTT CASSLWARRVDNSPLHF once TRBJ1-6 . TRBV11-2
TGTGCCAGCAGTTACAGGAGACGAGATACTGAAGCTTTCTTT CASSYRRRDTEAFF . TRBJ1-1 . TRBV6-5
TGTGCCAGCAGCCCCCGCGGGTCCCGGGGAGATACGCAGTATTTT CASSPRGSRGDTQYF once TRBJ2-3 . TRBV7-3
TGCGCCAGCAGCTTGGTGGCGGGGTGGGGCGCTGAAGCTTTCTTT CASSLVAGWGAEAFF . TRBJ1-1 . TRBV5-1
TGCGCCAGCAGTGGTCAGGGCCTCAATCAGCCCCAGCATTTT CASSGQGLNQPQHF . TRBJ1-5 . TRBV10-2
TGCGCCAGCAGCCCCGGGACAGGCACAACTAATGAAAAACTGTTTTTT CASSPGTGTTNEKLFF . TRBJ1-4 TRBD1 TRBV5-1